This T cell receptor beta chain originates from a study of cytomegalovirus exposure and HLA in healthy donors. On the study more broadly: A subsequent analysis stated that the 95 to 150 validation repertoires were run on the same platform as the roughly 620 first-cohort repertoires.

The germline gives CDR1 MNHNS, CDR2 SASEGT. The CDR3 has 16 amino acids. V shed 4 bases and J 5 bases; nucleotides not matched to a gene: 13. Study conclusions and caveats: Some public TCRs appeared in many individuals, while most sequences were rare.

Some clones are missing from TCRdb's copy, which holds only in-frame ones; the method was immunoSEQ multiplex PCR. Of approximately 120,000 clones listed, 70% to 90% were seen once; the top ten hold 1.5% to 2%. Worth noting for this clone: The antigen remains undetermined.

Sequenced material: PBMCs. The clonotype originates from a woman aged 18-29 years in good health and CMV-seronegative. This sequence joins TRBV6-1 and TRBJ2-7; 8 bases map to TRBD2. CDR3 nucleotides: TGTGCCAGCAGTGCCGCTGGGACTAGAGGTTTCCACGAGCAGTACTTC. It is translated as CASSAAGTRGFHEQYF.